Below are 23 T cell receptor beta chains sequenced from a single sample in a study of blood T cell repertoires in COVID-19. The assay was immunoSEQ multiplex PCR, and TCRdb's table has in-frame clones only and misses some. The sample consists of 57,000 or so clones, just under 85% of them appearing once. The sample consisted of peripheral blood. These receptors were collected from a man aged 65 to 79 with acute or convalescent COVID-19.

CDR3 nucleotide sequence: TGTGCCAGCAGCTTAGATGGCCTTAATTCACCCCTCCACTTT. It specifies CASSLDGLNSPLHF. V usage is TRBV11-2 and J usage is TRBJ1-6; the D is unclear. V was cut by 0 bases and J by 6 bases, with 6 bases left in between. Looked up from germline, CDR1 is SGHAT and CDR2 is FQNNGV. The CDR3 is 14 amino acids.

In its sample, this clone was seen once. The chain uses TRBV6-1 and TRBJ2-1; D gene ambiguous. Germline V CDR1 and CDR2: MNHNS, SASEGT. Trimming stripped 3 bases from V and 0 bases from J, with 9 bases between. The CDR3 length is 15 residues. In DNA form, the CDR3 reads TGTGCCAGCAGTGATCAACCAGGCTCCTACAATGAGCAGTTCTTC. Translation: CASSDQPGSYNEQFF.

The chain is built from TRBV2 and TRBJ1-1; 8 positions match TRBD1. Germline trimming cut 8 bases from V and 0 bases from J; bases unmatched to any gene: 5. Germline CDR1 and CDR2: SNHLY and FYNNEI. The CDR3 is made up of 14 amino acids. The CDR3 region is CASSGQGLNTEAFF. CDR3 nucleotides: TGTGCCAGCTCCGGACAGGGTTTGAACACTGAAGCTTTCTTT. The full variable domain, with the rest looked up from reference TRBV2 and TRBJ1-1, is EPEVTQTPSHQVTQMGQEVILRCVPISNHLYFYWYRQILGQKVEFLVSFYNNEISEKSEIFDDQFSVERPDGSNFTLKIRSTKLEDSAMYFCASSGQGLNTEAFFGQGTRLTVV.

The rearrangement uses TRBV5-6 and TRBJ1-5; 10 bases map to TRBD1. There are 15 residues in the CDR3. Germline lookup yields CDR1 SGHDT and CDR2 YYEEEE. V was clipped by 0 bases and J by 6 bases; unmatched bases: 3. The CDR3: CASSLGQGAGQPQHF. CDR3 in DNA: TGTGCCAGCAGCTTGGGACAGGGGGCAGGTCAGCCCCAGCATTTT.

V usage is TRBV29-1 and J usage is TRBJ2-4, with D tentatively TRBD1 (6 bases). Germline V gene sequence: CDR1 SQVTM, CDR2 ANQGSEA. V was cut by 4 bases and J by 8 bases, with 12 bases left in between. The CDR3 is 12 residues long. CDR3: CSVAARGDIQYF. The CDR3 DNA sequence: TGCAGCGTTGCGGCCAGGGGAGACATTCAGTACTTC.

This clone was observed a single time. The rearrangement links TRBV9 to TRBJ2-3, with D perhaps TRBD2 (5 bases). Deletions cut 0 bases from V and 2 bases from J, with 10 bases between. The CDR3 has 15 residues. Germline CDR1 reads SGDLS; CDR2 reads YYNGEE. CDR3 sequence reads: CASSVVGDSTDTQYF. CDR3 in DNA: TGTGCCAGCAGCGTAGTCGGGGATTCCACAGATACGCAGTATTTT.

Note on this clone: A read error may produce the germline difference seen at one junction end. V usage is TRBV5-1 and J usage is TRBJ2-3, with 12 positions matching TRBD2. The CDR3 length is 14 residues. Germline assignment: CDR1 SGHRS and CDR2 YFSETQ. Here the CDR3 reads CASSRTSGKDAQYF. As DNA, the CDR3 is TGCGCCAGCAGCAGGACTAGCGGGAAAGATGCGCAGTATTTT.

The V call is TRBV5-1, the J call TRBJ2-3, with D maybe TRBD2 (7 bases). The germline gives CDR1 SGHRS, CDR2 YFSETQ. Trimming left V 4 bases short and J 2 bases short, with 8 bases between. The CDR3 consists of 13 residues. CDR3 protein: CASSGGATDTQYF. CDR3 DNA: TGCGCCAGCAGCGGGGGGGCCACAGATACGCAGTATTTT.

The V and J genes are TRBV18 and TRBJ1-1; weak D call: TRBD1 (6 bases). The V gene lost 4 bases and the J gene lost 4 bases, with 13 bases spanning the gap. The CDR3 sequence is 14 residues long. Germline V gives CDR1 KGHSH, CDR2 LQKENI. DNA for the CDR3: TGTGCCAGCTCACTATACCGGGACACCACTGAAGCTTTCTTT. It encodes CASSLYRDTTEAFF.

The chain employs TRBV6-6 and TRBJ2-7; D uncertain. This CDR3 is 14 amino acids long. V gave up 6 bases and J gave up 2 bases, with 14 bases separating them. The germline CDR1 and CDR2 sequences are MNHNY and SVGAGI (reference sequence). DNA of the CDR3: TGTGCCAGCAGGGAGAGTTCGCCTACCTACGAGCAGTACTTC. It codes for CASRESSPTYEQYF.

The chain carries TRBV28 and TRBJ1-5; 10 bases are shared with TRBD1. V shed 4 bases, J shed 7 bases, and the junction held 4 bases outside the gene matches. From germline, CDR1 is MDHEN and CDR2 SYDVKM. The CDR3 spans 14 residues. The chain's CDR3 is CASSSGQGVQPQHF. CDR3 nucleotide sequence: TGTGCCAGCAGTTCCGGACAGGGGGTCCAGCCCCAGCATTTT.

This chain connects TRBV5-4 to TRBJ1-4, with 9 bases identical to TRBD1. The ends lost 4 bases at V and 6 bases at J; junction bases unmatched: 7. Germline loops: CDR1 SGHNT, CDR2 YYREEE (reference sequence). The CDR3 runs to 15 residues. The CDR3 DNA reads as TGTGCCAGCAGCGTAACAGGGGGCGCGGATGAAAAACTGTTTTTT. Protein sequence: CASSVTGGADEKLFF.

The chain's CDR3 is CASSLVRIQRNEQFF. CDR3 nucleotide sequence: TGTGCCAGCAGCTTAGTTAGGATTCAGCGGAATGAGCAGTTCTTC. The chain employs TRBV7-2 and TRBJ2-1, with D possibly TRBD2 on 5 matching bases. This CDR3 spans 15 amino acids. Germline V gene sequence: CDR1 SGHTA, CDR2 FQGNSA. V gave up 1 base and J gave up 7 bases, with 14 bases separating them.

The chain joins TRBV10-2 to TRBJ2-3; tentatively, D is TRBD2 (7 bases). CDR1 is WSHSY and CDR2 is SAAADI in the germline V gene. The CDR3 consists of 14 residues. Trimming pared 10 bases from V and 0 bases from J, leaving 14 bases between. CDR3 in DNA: TGCGCCACCGGGCGGGGGCTAAGCACAGATACGCAGTATTTT. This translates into CATGRGLSTDTQYF.

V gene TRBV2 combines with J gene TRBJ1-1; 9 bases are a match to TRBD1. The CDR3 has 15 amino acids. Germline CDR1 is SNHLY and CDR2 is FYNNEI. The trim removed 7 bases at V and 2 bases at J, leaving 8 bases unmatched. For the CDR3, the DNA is TGTGCCAGCACCAGATGGACAGGGGTTAACACTGAAGCTTTCTTT. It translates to CASTRWTGVNTEAFF. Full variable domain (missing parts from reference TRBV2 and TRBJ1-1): EPEVTQTPSHQVTQMGQEVILRCVPISNHLYFYWYRQILGQKVEFLVSFYNNEISEKSEIFDDQFSVERPDGSNFTLKIRSTKLEDSAMYFCASTRWTGVNTEAFFGQGTRLTVV.

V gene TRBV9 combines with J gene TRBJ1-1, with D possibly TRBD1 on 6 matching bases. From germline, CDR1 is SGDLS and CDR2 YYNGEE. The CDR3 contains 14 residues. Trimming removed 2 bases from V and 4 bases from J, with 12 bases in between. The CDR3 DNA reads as TGTGCCAGCAGCGTTGGAGCGGACAGCACTGAAGCTTTCTTT. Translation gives CASSVGADSTEAFF.

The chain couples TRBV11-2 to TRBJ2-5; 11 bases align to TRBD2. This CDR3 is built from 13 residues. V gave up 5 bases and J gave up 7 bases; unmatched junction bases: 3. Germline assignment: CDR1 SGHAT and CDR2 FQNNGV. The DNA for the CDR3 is TGTGCCAGCAGCACCGGACTAGCGGGGACCCAGTACTTC. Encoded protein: CASSTGLAGTQYF. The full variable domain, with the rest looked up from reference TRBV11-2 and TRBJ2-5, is EAGVAQSPRYKIIEKRQSVAFWCNPISGHATLYWYQQILGQGPKLLIQFQNNGVVDDSQLPKDRFSAERLKGVDSTLKIQPAKLEDSAVYLCASSTGLAGTQYFGPGTRLLVL.

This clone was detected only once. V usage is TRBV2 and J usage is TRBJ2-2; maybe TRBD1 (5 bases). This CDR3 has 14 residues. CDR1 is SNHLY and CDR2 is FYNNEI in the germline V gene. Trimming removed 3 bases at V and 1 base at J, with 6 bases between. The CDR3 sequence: CASSDRGNTGELFF. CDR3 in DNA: TGTGCCAGCAGTGATAGGGGGAACACCGGGGAGCTGTTTTTT.

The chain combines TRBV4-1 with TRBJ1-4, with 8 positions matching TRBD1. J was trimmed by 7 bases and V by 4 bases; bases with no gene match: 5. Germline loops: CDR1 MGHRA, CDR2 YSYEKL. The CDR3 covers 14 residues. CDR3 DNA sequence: TGCGCCAGCAGCCGCGGACAGGGAAGTGAAAAACTGTTTTTT. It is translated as CASSRGQGSEKLFF.

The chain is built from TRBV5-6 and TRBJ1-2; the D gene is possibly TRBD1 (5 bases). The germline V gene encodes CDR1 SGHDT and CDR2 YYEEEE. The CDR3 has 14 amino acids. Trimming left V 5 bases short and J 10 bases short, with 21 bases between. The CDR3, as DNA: TGTGCCAGCAGACCTACAGGTCTGGTCGACTCCTACACCTTC. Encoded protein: CASRPTGLVDSYTF.

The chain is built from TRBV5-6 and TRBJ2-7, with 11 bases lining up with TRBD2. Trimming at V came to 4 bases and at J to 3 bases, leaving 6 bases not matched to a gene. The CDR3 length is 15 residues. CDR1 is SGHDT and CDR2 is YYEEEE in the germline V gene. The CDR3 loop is CASSPGLAGFYEQYF. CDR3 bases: TGTGCCAGCAGCCCTGGACTAGCGGGTTTCTACGAGCAGTACTTC.

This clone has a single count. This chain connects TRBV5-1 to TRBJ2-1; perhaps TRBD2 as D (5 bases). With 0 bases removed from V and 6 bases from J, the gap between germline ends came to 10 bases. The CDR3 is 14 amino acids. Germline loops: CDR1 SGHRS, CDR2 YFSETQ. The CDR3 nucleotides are TGCGCCAGCAGCTTGGGACTAACCGGCAATGAGCAGTTCTTC. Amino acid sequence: CASSLGLTGNEQFF.

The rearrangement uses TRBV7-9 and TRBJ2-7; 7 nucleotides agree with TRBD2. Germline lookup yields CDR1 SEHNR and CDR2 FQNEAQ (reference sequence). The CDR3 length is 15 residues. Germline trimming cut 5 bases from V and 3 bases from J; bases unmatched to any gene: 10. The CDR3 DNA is TGTGCCAGCAGCCCCCCGGGGGGACTACACTACGAGCAGTACTTC. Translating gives CASSPPGGLHYEQYF.